The rows below give T cell receptor beta chains drawn from one sample of a study of blood T cell repertoires in COVID-19. TCRdb's table, derived via immunoSEQ multiplex PCR, lists solely in-frame clones and lacks some. The sample carries 85,000 to 130,000 clones, about 80% recorded once. What was sequenced was peripheral blood. These receptors all come from a man in his 60s with acute or convalescent COVID-19. Each CDR3 is given with its conserved first and last residue. A D gene is named only where the DNA matches it firmly. Size values are once, few and many counts, or a class for expanded clones, and some rows have none.

TGTGCCAGCAGCAGAAAGTTAAAGAAGCGGGACAGGCGGTGCAATGAGCAGTTCTTC,CASSRKLKKRDRRCNEQFF,TRBJ2-1,-,TRBV21-1,many
TGCGCCAGCAGCTCCCGGGACCAAGAGACCCAGTACTTC,CASSSRDQETQYF,TRBJ2-5,-,TRBV5-1,-
TGTGCCAGCAGCTTACCGGGACAGGGGGCTGCTGGAAACACCATATATTTT,CASSLPGQGAAGNTIYF,TRBJ1-3,TRBD1,TRBV13,-
TGTGCCAGCAGTTTACGTGGGGGGAGCGTTAACACCGGGGAGCTGTTTTTT,CASSLRGGSVNTGELFF,TRBJ2-2,-,TRBV27,-
TGTGCCACTATGATCGCCGCTGAAGCTTTCTTT,CATMIAAEAFF,TRBJ1-1,-,TRBV28,few
TGTGCCAGCTCACGCAACCAGGGGGATCAGCCCCAGCATTTT,CASSRNQGDQPQHF,TRBJ1-5,TRBD1,TRBV18,-
TGTGCCAGCACACGGCGCTTTCAGGGGGACACTGAAGCTTTCTTT,CASTRRFQGDTEAFF,TRBJ1-1,TRBD1,TRBV7-8,-
TGCAGCGTTGAAGGGGACATGGCCGGCTACACCTTC,CSVEGDMAGYTF,TRBJ1-2,-,TRBV29-1,once
TGTGCCAGCAGTTACTCAGGGGGCTCCCCGCATTTT,CASSYSGGSPHF,TRBJ1-5,TRBD1,TRBV6-6,-
TGCGCCAGCAGCCCGATACCGGGACAGGGGGTTTCACCCCTCCACTTT,CASSPIPGQGVSPLHF,TRBJ1-6,TRBD1,TRBV5-1,-
TGCGCCAGCAGCCAAGATGGCAGGGGCCTAAATCAGCCCCAGCATTTT,CASSQDGRGLNQPQHF,TRBJ1-5,-,TRBV4-3,-
TGTGCCTGGAGTGGGGGGGCTGAAGCTTTCTTT,CAWSGGAEAFF,TRBJ1-1,-,TRBV30,-
TGTGCCAGCAGTTACTCAGGCAGGGAAGAGACCCAGTACTTC,CASSYSGREETQYF,TRBJ2-5,-,TRBV6-6,once
TGCGCCAGCAGCTGGGGTAGCGGGACCTACGAGCAGTACTTC,CASSWGSGTYEQYF,TRBJ2-7,TRBD2,TRBV5-1,-
TGTGCCAGCAGCTTAGCGCAGACAGGGGTAGGCCAGCCCCAGCATTTT,CASSLAQTGVGQPQHF,TRBJ1-5,TRBD1,TRBV7-2,-
TGTGCCAGCGAGCAGGGAGGGGGAGAAAAACTGTTTTTT,CASEQGGGEKLFF,TRBJ1-4,-,TRBV7-9,-
TGTGCCAGTAGTATTCCAGGGTACGGCACTGAAGCTTTCTTT,CASSIPGYGTEAFF,TRBJ1-1,-,TRBV19,-
TGTGCCAGCAGCCTGGGACTGATTAACACTGAAGCTTTCTTT,CASSLGLINTEAFF,TRBJ1-1,-,TRBV11-2,-
TGTGCCAGCAGTTACTCCGGGAGATCGGGCTATGGCTACACCTTC,CASSYSGRSGYGYTF,TRBJ1-2,-,TRBV6-5,-
TGTGCCAGCAGCCAATCAAGCGTTCGGGGGCCCCTCCACTTT,CASSQSSVRGPLHF,TRBJ1-6,-,TRBV16,-
TGTGCCATCAGTGAGATCGGGGCAACTAATGAAAAACTGTTTTTT,CAISEIGATNEKLFF,TRBJ1-4,-,TRBV10-3,-
TGTGCCAGCAGCTTGTCGGGACAGGCTTTCTACGAGCAGTACTTC,CASSLSGQAFYEQYF,TRBJ2-7,TRBD1,TRBV5-5,-
TGTGCTAGTGGCCATAACAGAGCTGAGCAGTTCTTC,CASGHNRAEQFF,TRBJ2-1,-,TRBV12-5,-
TGTGCCAGCAGCCGCACAGACAGGGGGTTGACAGATACGCAGTATTTT,CASSRTDRGLTDTQYF,TRBJ2-3,TRBD1,TRBV28,once
TGTGCCAGCAGCCCCAGGGGCCCCTCCTACAATGAGCAGTTCTTC,CASSPRGPSYNEQFF,TRBJ2-1,-,TRBV7-9,-
TGTGCCAGCGTGGAGGGGATTGGCGGTGGCTACACCTTC,CASVEGIGGGYTF,TRBJ1-2,-,TRBV6-5,-
TGTGCCAGCAGCAACCAGGATACTCTGCTGAACTTC,CASSNQDTLLNF,TRBJ2-5,-,TRBV7-6,-
TGTGCCATCAGTGAGTCTAGGACTTCCCGGGATGAGCAGTTCTTC,CAISESRTSRDEQFF,TRBJ2-1,-,TRBV10-3,-
TGTGCCAGCAGCTTCCTGGACTTTGCAGAGACCCAGTACTTC,CASSFLDFAETQYF,TRBJ2-5,-,TRBV7-9,-